The T cell receptor beta chain under discussion was sequenced for a study of CD8+ T cells in alopecia areata (dated by TCRdb to 2016 to 2018). Regarding the study in general: Treated patients were enrolled in an open-label pilot trial of oral tofacitinib at 5 to 10 mg twice daily for moderate-to-severe alopecia areata. Patients received tofacitinib for 6 to 18 months and were then followed off drug for 6 months to check for delayed response and recurrence. To study T cell clonal expansion in alopecia areata, the researchers applied high-throughput TCRbeta sequencing to both the C3H/HeJ mouse model and human patients. On the human side, TCRbeta sequencing was run on scalp tissue and on sorted CD4+ and CD8+ peripheral blood T cells from healthy controls and from alopecia areata patients with either patchy or totalis/universalis disease. Biopsies were taken from tofacitinib-treated patients at baseline and again at 4 and 24 weeks into treatment, and several of those patients also had a later scalp biopsy. Scalp clonality was compared across normal scalp (n=4), patchy alopecia areata scalp (n=8), and alopecia totalis/universalis scalp (n=8). RNA came from the PAXgene miRNA kit for fixed scalp, the miRNeasy kit for PBMCs, and the RNeasy kit for mouse skin. TCRbeta CDR3 regions were amplified by immunoSEQ multiplex PCR with 35 Vbeta forward and 13 Jbeta reverse primers.

Library preparation employed the immunoSEQ multiplex PCR assay. RNA was extracted from all samples and reverse transcribed into cDNA, which served as template for TCR sequencing. SuperScript III was used to make first-strand cDNA, primed with a 2:1 mix of oligo-dT and random hexamers. A synthetic immune receptor repertoire was used to measure amplification bias, and any remaining bias was corrected computationally. Processing in the source paper ran as follows. Raw reads were preprocessed to remove errors, and CDR3 was defined according to IMGT conventions as the region from the conserved cysteine to phenylalanine. Clonality was calculated as 1 minus Shannon entropy normalized by log2 of the number of productive unique TCRs. Whether each scalp clone was CD4 or CD8 was inferred by checking scalp TCRbeta sequences against the CD4 and CD8 repertoires from sorted blood. TCRdb mirrors the immuneACCESS table, restricted to in-frame sequences. Some clones are absent from its copies; in checked studies, under half trace to an unresolved V gene, and the reason for the others is unknown. V and J calls plus clone size are reproduced from that table; the DNA served to infer D and trimming. A total of 150,000 or so clones appear in this sample, around three fifths of them only once. Of the sample, under 6.5% falls within the top ten clones.

The research as a whole found: Resident alphabeta T cells in normal human skin are also sequenced, complicating scalp TCR repertoire analysis, unlike mouse skin dominated by gammadelta T cells. TCR sequences shared between patients were less clear than in mice, possibly partly because of HLA diversity in the patient population. Higher clonality and more expanded CD8+ clones were observed in lesional scalp than in normal scalp, particularly in alopecia totalis/universalis, a finding suggestive of antigenic drive.

Turning to this clone: Its antigen is unknown. There are no base qualities to consult, and no much larger clone falls within one base.

What the time point label conveys for this sample: baseline before oral tofacitinib. Lesional scalp punch biopsies and peripheral blood were obtained from alopecia areata patients. PBMCs were isolated by density centrifugation and stained for CD3, CD4 and CD8, and CD4+ and CD8+ T cells were sorted on a FACSAria. Trimming removed 7 bases from V and 0 bases from J, leaving 7 bases between the germline ends. From the cysteine up to the phenylalanine, the CDR3 has a length of 14 residues. Of all the DNA, just the CDR3 is kept, 42 bases in frame from base 1. From a lookup of the germline V gene, CDR1 and CDR2 are SGHTA and FQGNSA.

This receptor chain uses TRBV7-2 and TRBJ2-6; there is no confident call for the D gene. This TCR was sampled from a human donor with alopecia areata. This material consisted of CD4+ T cells sorted from blood, taken at week 0. Read as DNA, the sequence is TGTGCCAGCACCCAGAGCTCTGGGGCCAACGTCCTGACTTTC. This is translated as CASTQSSGANVLTF.